This TCR beta chain appears in the sequencing data of a study of control samples from healthy donors and cancer patients. The CDR3 covers 14 residues. Trimming shortened V by 3 bases and J by 5 bases, and 14 bases separated the two germline ends. CDR1 is SGDLS and CDR2 is YYNGEE in the germline V gene. The method was immunoSEQ multiplex PCR; TCRdb's version includes in-frame clones alone and lacks a portion of them. The sample holds around 150,000 clones; about 87% are singletons and the top ten take 9.5% to 15%. Specimen: blood. The source is a man aged 30-40 years in good health. V and J are TRBV9 and TRBJ1-1, with unresolved D. CDR3 protein: CASSGQDVATEAFF. DNA for the CDR3: TGTGCCAGCAGCGGCCAGGATGTCGCTACTGAAGCTTTCTTT.